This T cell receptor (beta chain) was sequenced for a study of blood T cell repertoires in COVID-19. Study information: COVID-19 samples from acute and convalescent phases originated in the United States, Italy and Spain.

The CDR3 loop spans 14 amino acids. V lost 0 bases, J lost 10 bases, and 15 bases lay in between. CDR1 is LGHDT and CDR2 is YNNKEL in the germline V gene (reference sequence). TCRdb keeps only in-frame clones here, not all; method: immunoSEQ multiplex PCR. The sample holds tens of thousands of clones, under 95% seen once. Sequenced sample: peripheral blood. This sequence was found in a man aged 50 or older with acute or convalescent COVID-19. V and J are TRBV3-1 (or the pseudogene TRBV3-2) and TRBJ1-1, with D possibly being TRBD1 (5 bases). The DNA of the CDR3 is TGTGCCAGCAGCCAAGATATAGGGGCAGGTCGAGCTTTCTTT. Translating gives CASSQDIGAGRAFF.